Below are 9 T cell receptor beta chains sequenced from a single sample in a study of T cell responses to AZD1222 COVID-19 vaccine. The protocol was immunoSEQ multiplex PCR, while the TCRdb copy is restricted to in-frame clones and leaves out a portion. The sample holds approximately 100,000 clones, 80% to 90% seen once. Specimen: peripheral blood, collected 28 days after the second AZD1222 dose. Every receptor here comes from an adult who received the AZD1222 COVID-19 vaccine.

The rearrangement uses TRBV27 and TRBJ2-1; 7 bases align to TRBD1. After removal of 3 bases from V and 0 bases from J, the junction contained 11 bases not matched to a gene. Germline V lookup: CDR1 MNHEY, CDR2 SMNVEV (reference sequence). CDR3 length equals 18 residues. The chain's CDR3 is CASSLAGTAQSSYNEQFF. The CDR3 bases are TGTGCCAGCAGTTTGGCCGGGACAGCCCAAAGCTCCTACAATGAGCAGTTCTTC.

This clone was counted once. The V and J genes are TRBV18 and TRBJ1-1; possibly TRBD1 for D (5 bases). Per germline, CDR1 KGHSH and CDR2 LQKENI. With 6 bases removed from V and 1 base from J, the gap between germline ends came to 15 bases. CDR3 length: 15 amino acids. CDR3 coding DNA: TGTGCCAGCTCGCCAAGACAGTATACGAACACTGAAGCTTTCTTT. Protein product: CASSPRQYTNTEAFF. Full variable domain (outside the CDR3, taken from reference TRBV18 and TRBJ1-1): NAGVMQNPRHLVRRRGQEARLRCSPMKGHSHVYWYRQLPEEGLKFMVYLQKENIIDESGMPKERFSAEFPKEGPSILRIQQVVRGDSAAYFCASSPRQYTNTEAFFGQGTRLTVV.

V gene TRBV2 combines with J gene TRBJ2-7; 12 bases fit TRBD2. Germline CDR1 SNHLY, CDR2 FYNNEI. The CDR3 totals 14 residues. The ends lost 6 bases at V and 4 bases at J; junction bases unmatched: 4. CDR3 loop: CASSPLAGGYEQYF. In DNA, the CDR3 is TGTGCCAGCAGCCCACTAGCGGGAGGATACGAGCAGTACTTC.

V usage is TRBV2 and J usage is TRBJ2-2; possibly TRBD2 for D (7 bases). CDR1 SNHLY and CDR2 FYNNEI come from the germline V gene. Trimming removed 4 bases at V and 6 bases at J, with 12 bases between. The CDR3 loop spans 14 amino acids. The CDR3, as DNA: TGTGCCAGCAGTGCTACGGGGGGCCCCGGGGAGCTGTTTTTT. Its translation: CASSATGGPGELFF.

This chain's CDR3 is CASKYAPNEKLFF. CDR3 bases: TGTGCCAGCAAATACGCCCCTAATGAAAAACTGTTTTTT. The genes are TRBV2 and TRBJ1-4; D ambiguous. The CDR3 sequence is 13 residues long. CDR1 is SNHLY and CDR2 is FYNNEI in the germline V gene. Trimming pared 7 bases from V and 3 bases from J, leaving 9 bases between.

This rearrangement joins TRBV28 to TRBJ2-7; 8 bases line up with TRBD1. The CDR3 is 15 residues long. V was pared by 6 bases and J by 3 bases, with 10 bases of the junction left unmatched. CDR1 MDHEN and CDR2 SYDVKM come from the germline V gene. The CDR3 bases are TGTGCCAGCAGCCTTACCGGGACAGGCGGCTACGAGCAGTACTTC. Its protein is CASSLTGTGGYEQYF.

V is TRBV7-9 and J is TRBJ1-2; 9 bases fit TRBD1. The CDR3 contains 17 residues. CDR1 is SEHNR, CDR2 FQNEAQ, per germline (reference sequence). V dropped 1 base and J dropped 3; count of bases not matched to a gene: 9. In DNA form, the CDR3 reads TGTGCCAGCAGCTTAGAGGGGACAGGGTCGGCGGACTATGGCTACACCTTC. Its protein product is CASSLEGTGSADYGYTF.

A single count supports this clone. This rearrangement joins TRBV28 to TRBJ1-5, with a weak D call TRBD1 (6 bases). Germline loops: CDR1 MDHEN, CDR2 SYDVKM. CDR3 length: 15 residues. Trimming removed 3 bases at V and 7 bases at J, with 16 bases between. CDR3 DNA: TGTGCCAGCAGTTTTCTTGTCGGGGGGGCGCAGCCCCAGCATTTT. This translates into CASSFLVGGAQPQHF.

J is TRBJ2-7 and V is TRBV6-5; D is undetermined. This CDR3 has 13 residues. Trimming removed 2 bases at V and 0 bases at J, with 5 bases between. The germline V gene has CDR1 MNHEY and CDR2 SVGAGI. CDR3 in amino acids: CASSYARSYEQYF. The CDR3 DNA follows: TGTGCCAGCAGTTACGCCCGCTCCTACGAGCAGTACTTC.